These T cell receptor beta chains were read from a single sample in a study of blood T cell repertoires in COVID-19. Data came from immunoSEQ multiplex PCR; TCRdb stores just in-frame clones and leaves some out. The data contain 300,000 to 400,000 clones, about 90% of them singletons. Specimen: peripheral blood. These receptors all come from an older woman with COVID-19, enrolled during active disease. Both conserved end residues are part of each CDR3. Fields, in order: J gene, V gene, clone size, D gene, CDR3 DNA, CDR3 protein. A D gene is named only where the DNA matches it firmly. Where a row states a size, it is once, few, many or the class of an expanded clone; other rows omit it.

TRBJ2-1 TRBV28 - TRBD1 TGTGCCAGCAGGAGCGGGACAGGGGGCGTCGGCTACAATGAGCAGTTCTTC CASRSGTGGVGYNEQFF
TRBJ1-1 TRBV6-6 once TRBD1 TGTGCCAGCAGACTTCCGGGACAGGGGAACACTGAAGCTTTCTTT CASRLPGQGNTEAFF
TRBJ2-7 TRBV15 - - TGTGCCACCAGCAGAGTTGGCAGACTCTCCTCCTACGAGCAGTACTTC CATSRVGRLSSYEQYF
TRBJ1-6 TRBV5-1 - - TGCGCCAGCAGCTTACAAGGGAGCTCCTATAATTCACCCCTCCACTTT CASSLQGSSYNSPLHF
TRBJ1-4 TRBV4-1 few - TGCGCCAGCAGCCTCGGGTGGGGCGAAGTAAGGGAACTGTTTTTT CASSLGWGEVRELFF
TRBJ1-2 TRBV12-3/TRBV12-4 - - TGTGCCAGCAGTTTAGGGGGAGGCGGCTACACCTTC CASSLGGGGYTF
TRBJ2-7 TRBV28 - - TGTGCCAGCAGAGACAAGCTGAGGACAGTGGCAGACGAGCAGTACTTC CASRDKLRTVADEQYF
TRBJ1-4 TRBV5-1 - TRBD1 TGCGCCAGCAGCTTAGCAGGGGGGAGTTACGAAAAACTGTTTTTT CASSLAGGSYEKLFF
TRBJ1-4 TRBV19 once - TGTGCCAGTTGCCTCGAGGGTGCAACTAATGAAAAACTGTTTTTT CASCLEGATNEKLFF
TRBJ1-1 TRBV6-5 - TRBD1 TGTGCCAGCAGTTACTCGCGCCAGGGGGCGCCGGCTTTCTTT CASSYSRQGAPAFF
TRBJ1-2 TRBV2 - TRBD1 TGTGCCAGCATGACAGGGCTTGGCTACACCTTC CASMTGLGYTF
TRBJ2-2 TRBV3-1/TRBV3-2 - TRBD2 TGTGCCAGCAGCCAACATTTCCGGGGGGGCACCGGGGAGCTGTTTTTT CASSQHFRGGTGELFF
TRBJ1-1 TRBV29-1 - TRBD1 TGCAGCGTTGAGGTGGACAGGGGGCCCACTGAAGCTTTCTTT CSVEVDRGPTEAFF
TRBJ2-5 TRBV2 - TRBD2 TGTGCCAGCAGCCCGGGGGGTCAGAGGGACGAGACCCAGTACTTC CASSPGGQRDETQYF
TRBJ2-3 TRBV2 - TRBD2 TGTGCCAGCACCGGGGGACTAGTGGGCGCAGATACGCAGTATTTT CASTGGLVGADTQYF
TRBJ1-2 TRBV19 - TRBD1 TGTGCCAGTAGTATAGTACCGGGACAGGGATCGAGCGGCTACACCTTC CASSIVPGQGSSGYTF
TRBJ1-4 TRBV18 few - TGTGCCAGCTCACCACTAACATCTGCGCGCGGTGAACTGTTTTTT CASSPLTSARGELFF
TRBJ2-2 TRBV19 - TRBD2 TGTGCCAGTAGTCCCTTCCGGGGACTAGTCACCACCGGGGAGCTGTTTTTT CASSPFRGLVTTGELFF
TRBJ2-1 TRBV6-6 - TRBD2 TGTGCCAGCCTAAGCGGGGGACCCTACAATGAGCAGTTCTTC CASLSGGPYNEQFF
TRBJ1-5 TRBV9 - TRBD1 TGTGCCAGCAGCCAAGGGACAGGGGGCTCCCCCCAGCATTTT CASSQGTGGSPQHF
TRBJ2-2 TRBV6-5 - - TGTGCCAGCAGTTCCCCTGGGAGGGGGACCGGGGAGCTGTTTTTT CASSSPGRGTGELFF
TRBJ1-2 TRBV7-9 - - TGTGCCAGCAGCTTAGAAGGGGGCTATGGCTACACCTTC CASSLEGGYGYTF
TRBJ1-2 TRBV5-1 - TRBD1 TGCGCCAGCAGAAGGGACCGGACAGGGCCTATGGGCTACACCTTC CASRRDRTGPMGYTF
TRBJ1-5 TRBV2 - TRBD1 TGTGCCAGCGTTCTCAGGGGGGCCCCTAATCAGCCCCAGCATTTT CASVLRGAPNQPQHF
TRBJ2-1 TRBV6-2/TRBV6-3 - TRBD2 TGTGCCAGCAGTGTAGCGGGGGCATACAATGAGCAGTTCTTC CASSVAGAYNEQFF
TRBJ1-6 TRBV7-3 - - TGTGCCAGCAGGAGGACACGCAATAATTCACCCCTCCACTTT CASRRTRNNSPLHF
TRBJ2-2 TRBV5-1 - TRBD2 TGCGCCAGCAGCTTGGGTCTGCGGGGGAGAAACACCGGGGAGCTGTTTTTT CASSLGLRGRNTGELFF
TRBJ2-7 TRBV29-1 - - TGCAGCGCCCGGGACACGAAAACCTACGAGCAGTACTTC CSARDTKTYEQYF
TRBJ1-5 TRBV18 once - TGTGCCAGCTCACCGACTTCCTCGAGACGGGACAAGGGAAAATATAGCAATCAGCCCCAGCATTTT CASSPTSSRRDKGKYSNQPQHF
TRBJ1-4 TRBV7-8 - TRBD1 TGTGCCAGCAGCCGAGCAGGGGGGGGAGAAAAACTGTTTTTT CASSRAGGGEKLFF
TRBJ2-3 TRBV6-5 - TRBD2 TGTGCCAGCAGGATCGCGGGAGCGGTCGCAGATACGCAGTATTTT CASRIAGAVADTQYF
TRBJ1-6 TRBV15 few - TGTGCCACCAACCCTGGCGGGATCCAAAATTCACCCCTCCACTTT CATNPGGIQNSPLHF
TRBJ2-5 TRBV20-1 - - TGCAGTGCTAGACAGGGGAGGACCCAGTACTTC CSARQGRTQYF
TRBJ2-1 TRBV23-1 - TRBD1 TGCGCCAGCAGCAGAGAGGACAGGGTACCCTACAATGAGCAGTTCTTC CASSREDRVPYNEQFF
TRBJ2-3 TRBV7-6 once TRBD2 TGTGCCAGCAGCTCAACCTGGACTAGCGGGGGGGGAGATACGCAGTATTTT CASSSTWTSGGGDTQYF
TRBJ1-2 TRBV7-2 - - TGTGCCAGCAGCGTCTGGCAGGGTAACTATGGCTACACCTTC CASSVWQGNYGYTF
TRBJ2-1 TRBV12-5 - - TGTGCTAGTGCTCTCTTCGTCCGGTTGAGTTATGAGCAGTTCTTC CASALFVRLSYEQFF
TRBJ1-1 TRBV29-1 - - TGCAGCGTTGCTGGAAGGAGGGGAACTGAAGCTTTCTTT CSVAGRRGTEAFF
TRBJ1-3 TRBV28 - - TGTGCCAGCACCGGAGGAGTCAGCAGCTCTGGAAACACCATATATTTT CASTGGVSSSGNTIYF
TRBJ2-3 TRBV7-9 few - TGTGCCAGCAGCTTAGGCTCGGGCACAGATACGCAGTATTTT CASSLGSGTDTQYF
TRBJ1-1 TRBV2 - - TGTGCCAGCAATGGGGGGACGGGGAACACTGAAGCTTTCTTT CASNGGTGNTEAFF
TRBJ2-1 TRBV18 - TRBD2 TGTGCCAGCTCACTTTCTAGCGGGGGAGTATGGGATGAGCAGTTCTTC CASSLSSGGVWDEQFF
TRBJ1-1 TRBV3-1/TRBV3-2 - TRBD1 TGTGCCAGCAGCCGGGAGAGGACAGGGAGGACTGAAGCTTTCTTT CASSRERTGRTEAFF
TRBJ2-2 TRBV10-3 - - TGTGCCATCAGTGAGTCGACTCGGAGCCCCGGGGAGCTGTTTTTT CAISESTRSPGELFF
TRBJ1-5 TRBV11-2 - - TGTGCCAGCAGCCGACAGAGCAATCAGCCCCAGCATTTT CASSRQSNQPQHF
TRBJ2-5 TRBV7-8 - TRBD2 TGTGCCAGCAGCTCCCGACTAGCGGGGGGGCATGAGACCCAGTACTTC CASSSRLAGGHETQYF
TRBJ1-1 TRBV9 - - TGTGCCAGCAGCGGCCTGGATGGGGCGGCTGAAGCTTTCTTT CASSGLDGAAEAFF
TRBJ2-6 TRBV11-3 - - TGTGCCAGCAGCTTGCGAGCTGGGGCCAACGTCCTGACTTTC CASSLRAGANVLTF
TRBJ1-2 TRBV7-9 - TRBD1 TGTGCCAGCACCTTAACGGGACAGGACTATGGCTACACCTTC CASTLTGQDYGYTF
TRBJ2-7 TRBV18 - - TGTGCCAGCTCACCGATTAATCGAGACTACGAGCAGTACTTC CASSPINRDYEQYF
TRBJ2-5 TRBV18 - - TGTGCCAGCTCACCGCGGCTCCAAGAGACCCAGTACTTC CASSPRLQETQYF
TRBJ2-6 TRBV7-6 - - TGTGCCAGCAGCGCGACAGGTTCAGGGGCCAACGTCCTGACTTTC CASSATGSGANVLTF